A selection of T cell receptor beta chains follows, all from one sample in a study of blood T cell repertoires in COVID-19. Some clones are missing from TCRdb's copy, which holds only in-frame ones; the method was immunoSEQ multiplex PCR. The table lists fewer than 150,000 clones, about 89% of them singletons. Sequencing input: peripheral blood. These TCRs come from a woman in her 70s with acute or convalescent COVID-19. CDR3s include the opening cysteine and the closing phenylalanine or tryptophan. The order of the fields is CDR3 length, J gene, clone size, V gene, D gene, CDR3 protein, CDR3 DNA. D genes are given only for firm matches. For some rows the clone size is stated as once, few or many, or as a class when expanded; others skip it.

17,TRBJ1-6,.,TRBV7-6,.,CASSPREELGYNSPLHF,TGTGCCAGCAGCCCCCGGGAGGAGTTGGGGTATAATTCACCCCTCCACTTT
14,TRBJ1-1,.,TRBV12-5,.,CASAFGGLNTEAFF,TGTGCTAGTGCCTTCGGAGGTTTGAACACTGAAGCTTTCTTT
14,TRBJ2-3,once,TRBV2,TRBD1,CASKGAVGTDTQYF,TGTGCCAGCAAGGGGGCGGTGGGCACAGATACGCAGTATTTT
14,TRBJ1-2,.,TRBV3-1/TRBV3-2,TRBD1,CASSPPWDSYGYTF,TGTGCCAGCAGCCCCCCTTGGGACAGCTATGGCTACACCTTC
15,TRBJ2-5,once,TRBV2,TRBD1,CASKPGTVNRETQYF,TGTGCCAGCAAACCCGGGACAGTAAATAGAGAGACCCAGTACTTC
15,TRBJ1-6,.,TRBV2,TRBD1,CASSPGTGGGSPLHF,TGTGCCAGCAGCCCGGGGACAGGGGGTGGTTCACCCCTCCACTTT
14,TRBJ2-7,.,TRBV3-1/TRBV3-2,TRBD1,CASSQGQGSYEQYF,TGTGCCAGCAGCCAGGGACAGGGATCCTACGAGCAGTACTTC
12,TRBJ2-1,.,TRBV12-3/TRBV12-4,.,CASSLSYNEQFF,TGTGCCAGCAGTCTAAGTTACAATGAGCAGTTCTTC
14,TRBJ1-4,.,TRBV13,.,CASTSGEEEEKLFF,TGTGCCAGCACCTCAGGGGAGGAAGAAGAAAAACTGTTTTTT
14,TRBJ2-7,.,TRBV7-9,TRBD1,CASSGGTGLREQYF,TGTGCCAGCAGCGGCGGGACAGGGCTTCGGGAGCAGTACTTC
14,TRBJ1-2,.,TRBV3-1/TRBV3-2,.,CASSQDWGVGGYTF,TGTGCCAGCAGCCAAGATTGGGGGGTTGGGGGCTACACCTTC
15,TRBJ2-7,.,TRBV6-1,.,CASSEANFPPYEQYF,TGTGCCAGCAGTGAAGCCAACTTTCCGCCTTACGAGCAGTACTTC
15,TRBJ1-4,.,TRBV5-1,TRBD1,CASSLAGQGNEKLFF,TGCGCCAGCAGCTTGGCGGGACAGGGAAATGAAAAACTGTTTTTT
16,TRBJ2-1,.,TRBV5-1,TRBD2,CASSHPGTSGSLEQFF,TGCGCCAGCAGCCATCCCGGGACTAGCGGGAGCTTAGAGCAGTTCTTC
15,TRBJ1-5,.,TRBV25-1,.,CASSVGGESNQPQHF,TGTGCCAGCAGTGTCGGGGGAGAGAGCAATCAGCCCCAGCATTTT
16,TRBJ1-5,.,TRBV6-6,.,CASSYSGPYSNQPQHF,TGTGCCAGCAGTTACTCGGGGCCGTATAGCAATCAGCCCCAGCATTTT
16,TRBJ2-3,.,TRBV5-4,.,CASSLASGAGTDTQYF,TGTGCCAGCAGCTTGGCTTCAGGGGCTGGGACAGATACGCAGTATTTT
16,TRBJ2-1,.,TRBV7-3,.,CASSWLAECPNNEQFF,TGTGCCAGCAGCTGGCTGGCGGAATGCCCGAACAATGAGCAGTTCTTC
14,TRBJ1-4,.,TRBV7-8,TRBD1,CASSTRDRVEKLFF,TGTGCCAGCAGCACCCGGGACAGGGTTGAAAAACTGTTTTTT
14,TRBJ2-1,.,TRBV28,TRBD1,CASSQTGLHNEQFF,TGTGCCAGCAGTCAGACAGGGCTACACAATGAGCAGTTCTTC
19,TRBJ2-1,once,TRBV27,TRBD1,CASSLSTRVGTDPYNEQFF,TGTGCCAGCAGTTTATCGACCCGAGTAGGGACAGATCCCTACAATGAGCAGTTCTTC
13,TRBJ2-5,.,TRBV5-1,.,CASTLQGSETQYF,TGCGCCAGCACCCTCCAGGGTTCCGAGACCCAGTACTTC
17,TRBJ1-6,once,TRBV10-3,TRBD1,CAISESERGRSNSPLHF,TGTGCCATCAGTGAGTCCGAGAGGGGGCGTAGTAATTCACCCCTCCACTTT
17,TRBJ1-2,.,TRBV7-9,TRBD1,CASSSYTAPGGNYGYTF,TGTGCCAGCAGCTCTTATACCGCACCAGGGGGGAACTATGGCTACACCTTC
16,TRBJ1-1,.,TRBV5-1,.,CASSLKGVVVDTEAFF,TGCGCCAGCAGCTTGAAGGGGGTAGTGGTTGACACTGAAGCTTTCTTT
15,TRBJ2-3,once,TRBV6-1,TRBD1,CASSERGPSTDTQYF,TGTGCCAGCAGTGAAAGGGGGCCCTCCACAGATACGCAGTATTTT
22,TRBJ2-1,.,TRBV24-1,.,CATSGLDKGGQSLIPSYNEQFF,TGTGCCACCAGTGGGCTAGATAAGGGGGGACAGTCCCTAATCCCGTCCTACAATGAGCAGTTCTTC
15,TRBJ2-7,.,TRBV7-9,.,CASSLVQGGSYEQYF,TGTGCCAGCAGCTTAGTACAGGGTGGGTCCTACGAGCAGTACTTC
11,TRBJ1-2,.,TRBV19,.,CASSIRGGYTF,TGTGCCAGTAGTATAAGAGGCGGCTACACCTTC
15,TRBJ2-2,.,TRBV2,TRBD1,CASRRQGLNTGELFF,TGTGCCAGCAGACGACAGGGGTTGAACACCGGGGAGCTGTTTTTT
16,TRBJ2-2,.,TRBV5-1,.,CASSLLRGTNTGELFF,TGCGCCAGCAGCTTGCTTAGGGGCACGAACACCGGGGAGCTGTTTTTT
14,TRBJ1-6,.,TRBV11-1,TRBD1,CASSVDREASPLHF,TGTGCCAGCAGCGTCGACAGGGAAGCTTCACCCCTCCACTTT
14,TRBJ1-2,.,TRBV28,.,CASSPRTANYGYTF,TGTGCCAGCAGTCCGAGGACAGCGAACTATGGCTACACCTTC
18,TRBJ2-2,.,TRBV11-3,TRBD2,CASSLDVSGFSYTGELFF,TGTGCCAGCAGCTTAGATGTTAGCGGGTTCTCGTACACCGGGGAGCTGTTTTTT
16,TRBJ2-3,.,TRBV6-6,.,CASTFNRDFSTDTQYF,TGTGCCAGCACCTTTAACCGGGACTTTAGCACAGATACGCAGTATTTT
11,TRBJ2-7,.,TRBV29-1,.,CSAQVLYEQYF,TGCAGCGCCCAGGTCTTATACGAGCAGTACTTC
18,TRBJ2-2,.,TRBV23-1,.,CASSQNRHRQKNTGELFF,TGCGCCAGCAGTCAGAATCGACACCGACAGAAGAACACCGGGGAGCTGTTTTTT
13,TRBJ1-1,few,TRBV9,TRBD1,CASSTTGGTEAFF,TGTGCCAGCAGCACGACAGGGGGAACTGAAGCTTTCTTT
14,TRBJ2-1,few,TRBV5-1,.,CASRRGGSYNEQFF,TGCGCCAGCAGAAGGGGGGGTTCCTACAATGAGCAGTTCTTC
14,TRBJ1-4,once,TRBV4-1,.,CASSQGGLGEKLFF,TGCGCCAGCAGCCAAGGGGGCTTGGGTGAAAAACTGTTTTTT
15,TRBJ1-3,.,TRBV30,.,CAWNAGQTSGNTIYF,TGTGCCTGGAATGCCGGACAGACCTCTGGAAACACCATATATTTT
14,TRBJ1-2,.,TRBV5-6,TRBD1,CASSGGQGGYGYTF,TGTGCCAGCAGCGGGGGACAGGGCGGCTATGGCTACACCTTC
15,TRBJ2-1,.,TRBV5-1,TRBD2,CASSLLPGGYNEQFF,TGCGCCAGCAGCTTGCTCCCGGGGGGGTACAATGAGCAGTTCTTC